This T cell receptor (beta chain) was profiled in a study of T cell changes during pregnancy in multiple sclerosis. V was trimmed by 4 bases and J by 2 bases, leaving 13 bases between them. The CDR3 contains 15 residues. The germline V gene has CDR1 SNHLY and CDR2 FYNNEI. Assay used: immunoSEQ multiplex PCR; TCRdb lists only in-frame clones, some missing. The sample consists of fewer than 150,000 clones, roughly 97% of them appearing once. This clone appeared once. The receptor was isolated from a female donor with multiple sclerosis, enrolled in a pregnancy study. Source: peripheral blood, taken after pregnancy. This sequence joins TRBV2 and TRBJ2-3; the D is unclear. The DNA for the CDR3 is TGTGCCAGCAGTGGGTCAGGTCAGCCCACAGATACGCAGTATTTT. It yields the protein CASSGSGQPTDTQYF.